This T cell receptor (beta chain) is drawn from a study of cytomegalovirus exposure and HLA in healthy donors. Study outcomes and limitations: Specificity of three CMV-associated chains for CMV antigens was verified in vitro. A later analysis revealed that TCR association rates differed between HLA loci, peaking at DRB1 and bottoming out at HLA-C.

This clone was recorded a few times. No antigen is known for it. Germline CDR1 SGHRS, CDR2 YFSETQ. V lost 4 bases and J lost 8, with 12 bases in between. The CDR3 contains 12 residues. Both 60 Vbeta primers and 13 Jbeta primers went into the PCR. This table comes from immunoSEQ multiplex PCR, and its TCRdb copy is limited to in-frame clones, with some not included. The sample records 130,000 to 150,000 clones, roughly 66% being singletons. The rearrangement links TRBV5-1 to TRBJ1-1; possibly TRBD1 for D (6 bases). The TCR originated in a woman aged 18-29 years in good health and CMV-seronegative. The sample consisted of PBMCs. The CDR3 sequence is CASSTRDREAFF. CDR3 DNA sequence: TGCGCCAGCAGCACCCGAGACAGGGAAGCTTTCTTT.